This T cell receptor (beta chain) derives from a study of cytomegalovirus exposure and HLA in healthy donors. Overall study findings and caveats: Accurate predictions that matched the HLA-A and HLA-B alleles of most subjects were reportedly made from TCR beta sequences.

Primers included in the PCR were 60 Vbeta and 13 Jbeta primers. Assay: immunoSEQ multiplex PCR; the TCRdb copy retains only in-frame clones and omits some. The listing contains around 100,000 clones. For this clone: Its antigen is not known.

The CDR3 runs to 14 residues. Germline CDR1 is LGHNA and CDR2 is YSLEER. V was pared by 2 bases and J by 1 base, with 8 bases between. This receptor was identified in a man aged 50 or older in good health and CMV-seronegative. Sequenced input: PBMCs. This chain joins TRBV4-3 and TRBJ1-1, with a weak D call TRBD1 (5 bases). CDR3: CASSQMDTNTEAFF. DNA of the CDR3: TGCGCCAGCAGCCAAATGGACACGAACACTGAAGCTTTCTTT.